The clone carrying this TCR beta chain was observed many times. Its antigen is still unknown. The data were obtained in a study of breast tumors, draining lymph nodes, adjacent tissues. Study results and limitations: Luminal-like breast cancer showed significantly greater tumor-nontumor repertoire similarity than basal-like breast cancer did. Data only fit, rather than demonstrated, lymph node origin of most tumor T cells. Compared with lymph nodes, tumors were less diverse; compared with nontumor tissue, more. Findings are consistent with lymph node origin and intratumoral expansion of most tumor T cells.

Breast cancer patients provided tissue from their axillary draining lymph nodes. TCRdb itself ran the multiplex PCR reads through MiXCR, one entry per CDR3 protein. The repertoire holds some 130,000 distinct CDR3 sequences, with 15% to 20% as singletons. Germline V lookup: CDR1 LNHDA, CDR2 SQIVND (reference sequence). Trimming cost V 5 bases and J 6 bases, with 8 bases left between them. This CDR3 spans 12 amino acids. The chain employs TRBV19 and TRBJ2-1; D gene uncertain. This clonotype originated in a female donor with breast cancer. Some clones in this sample may be carry-over from other donors' samples. The sample taken for sequencing was axillary lymph node tissue. The DNA of the CDR3 is TGTGCCAGTAGTCACAGATCCAATGAGCAGTTCTTC. Its protein product is CASSHRSNEQFF.